The 3 T cell receptor beta chains reported below all come from one sample, sequenced in a study of radiation and T cells in renal cell carcinoma. The repertoire was sequenced with immunoSEQ multiplex PCR; TCRdb's copy has only in-frame clones and lacks some. The sample lists approximately 120,000 clones, about 81% occurring once. Time point given: blood 2 weeks post-SBRT. Treatment specified: 15 Gy SBRT to primary tumor, nephrectomy 4 weeks later. The source material was blood, sampled from a patient whose treatment included radiotherapy and nephrectomy. All receptors come from a man aged 45-60 years with renal cell carcinoma.

The rearrangement uses TRBV18 and TRBJ1-1; TRBD1 matches at 7 bases. The CDR3 totals 12 residues. V dropped 4 bases and J dropped 6; count of bases not matched to a gene: 2. The V gene's germline CDR1 is KGHSH and CDR2 LQKENI. The CDR3 loop reads CASSRGTAEAFF. In nucleotides, the CDR3 is TGTGCCAGCTCACGTGGGACAGCTGAAGCTTTCTTT.

The rearrangement joins TRBV5-1 to TRBJ1-5; possible D gene TRBD1, 5 bases. V gave up 7 bases and J gave up 1 base, with 15 bases separating them. The CDR3 is 15 residues long. Per germline, CDR1 SGHRS and CDR2 YFSETQ. CDR3 protein: CASSPWGGSNQPQHF. The CDR3 DNA sequence: TGCGCCAGCTCCCCGTGGGGGGGAAGCAATCAGCCCCAGCATTTT.

The rearrangement links TRBV5-6 to TRBJ2-1; D is unresolved. V gave up 0 bases and J gave up 6 bases, with 19 bases separating them. CDR1 SGHDT and CDR2 YYEEEE come from the germline V gene. The CDR3 has 17 amino acids. As DNA, the CDR3 is TGTGCCAGCAGCTTGGCCGCAGGTGGGATCTTGATCAATGAGCAGTTCTTC. Its translation is CASSLAAGGILINEQFF.